The rows below give T cell receptor beta chains drawn from one sample of a study of radiotherapy plus CTLA-4 blockade in lung cancer. Here immunoSEQ multiplex PCR was the method, and the copy in TCRdb shows in-frame clones only, minus some. The sample yields approximately 80,000 clones, 60% to 85% seen once. This specimen consisted of peripheral blood, obtained from a patient treated with radiotherapy plus ipilimumab. These TCRs come from a human donor with non-small cell lung cancer whose response to radiotherapy plus ipilimumab could not be evaluated. Some clones in this sample may be carry-over from other donors' samples. Each CDR3 is given without its conserved first and last residue. Each record gives: CDR3 protein, V gene, J gene.

cdr3_aa: ASLGQSDGNTIY; v_call: TRBV6-5; j_call: TRBJ1-3
cdr3_aa: ASIGTRADTQY; v_call: TRBV2; j_call: TRBJ2-3
cdr3_aa: ASSQGVTAGSPLH; v_call: TRBV4-3; j_call: TRBJ1-6
cdr3_aa: ASSQVQASTDTQY; v_call: TRBV4-1; j_call: TRBJ2-3
cdr3_aa: ASSSPLAGGVSYEQY; v_call: TRBV28; j_call: TRBJ2-7
cdr3_aa: ASSPTYRGGGGSGELF; v_call: TRBV28; j_call: TRBJ2-2
cdr3_aa: APFPHRANYGYT; v_call: TRBV30; j_call: TRBJ1-2
cdr3_aa: ASSPATGGLFSGNTIY; v_call: TRBV9; j_call: TRBJ1-3
cdr3_aa: ATVGRDPMDTEAF; v_call: TRBV5-4; j_call: TRBJ1-1
cdr3_aa: ASSRDRGGQPQH; v_call: TRBV19; j_call: TRBJ1-5
cdr3_aa: ASGGSSGATGNEQF; v_call: TRBV6-6; j_call: TRBJ2-1
cdr3_aa: ASSPPAGTGELF; v_call: TRBV18; j_call: TRBJ2-2
cdr3_aa: ASSLLATNTEAF; v_call: TRBV5-5; j_call: TRBJ1-1
cdr3_aa: ASRTGLVYEQY; v_call: TRBV6-5; j_call: .
cdr3_aa: ASSADRGIYNEQF; v_call: TRBV18; j_call: TRBJ2-1
cdr3_aa: ASGPGQGTTDTQY; v_call: TRBV12-5; j_call: TRBJ2-3
cdr3_aa: SVEGGILTNYGYT; v_call: TRBV29-1; j_call: TRBJ1-2
cdr3_aa: ASSPVNTGELF; v_call: TRBV11-2; j_call: TRBJ2-2
cdr3_aa: ASSGWDRSYEQY; v_call: TRBV9; j_call: TRBJ2-7
cdr3_aa: ASSVRQGAHEQY; v_call: TRBV5-4; j_call: TRBJ2-7
cdr3_aa: ASSSSGLNIQY; v_call: TRBV6-1; j_call: TRBJ2-4
cdr3_aa: ASSAWTGVNTGELF; v_call: TRBV9; j_call: TRBJ2-2
cdr3_aa: ASSLVGGYSPLH; v_call: TRBV7-2; j_call: TRBJ1-6
cdr3_aa: ASSRVADSNQPQH; v_call: TRBV6-5; j_call: TRBJ1-5
cdr3_aa: SVGRRGSYEQY; v_call: TRBV29-1; j_call: .
cdr3_aa: ASSSVFSGNEKLF; v_call: TRBV2; j_call: TRBJ1-4
cdr3_aa: ASHRGGGGYT; v_call: TRBV28; j_call: TRBJ1-2
cdr3_aa: ASSSGQGEETQY; v_call: TRBV7-2; j_call: TRBJ2-5